The rows below give T cell receptor beta chains drawn from one sample of a study of blood T cell repertoires in COVID-19. The repertoire was sequenced with immunoSEQ multiplex PCR; TCRdb's copy has only in-frame clones and lacks some. The sample lists about 210,000 clones, about 90% occurring once. The sample comprised PBMCs or T cells enriched from blood (not recorded which). Every receptor here comes from a woman between 18 and 29 years old who had recovered from COVID-19. The CDR3 runs from the conserved cysteine through the conserved F or W. D genes are given only for firm matches. Clone size appears in some rows only: once, few, many, or a class for an expanded clone.

j_call v_call clone_size d_call cdr3_nt cdr3_aa
TRBJ1-5 TRBV7-9 NA NA TGTGCCAGCAGCCTTGGGACAAACCAAAATCAGCCCCAGCATTTT CASSLGTNQNQPQHF
TRBJ1-6 TRBV28 few NA TGTGCCAGCAGTTTGTTATCCAGTCTAGGTTCACCCCTCCACTTT CASSLLSSLGSPLHF
TRBJ1-1 TRBV28 NA NA TGTGCCAGCAGTTTCGGGACTGAAGCTTTCTTT CASSFGTEAFF
TRBJ2-3 TRBV2 NA NA TGTGCCAGCACCCGACCCCCGGACTCGAAAGATACGCAGTATTTT CASTRPPDSKDTQYF
TRBJ1-1 TRBV18 few NA TGTGCCAGCGTTTTCCAGGAGAACACTGAAGCTTTCTTT CASVFQENTEAFF
TRBJ2-3 TRBV6-5 NA NA TGTGCCAGCCAATACGGGTCGGGGGGCAAAGATACGCAGTATTTT CASQYGSGGKDTQYF
TRBJ1-6 TRBV7-2 NA NA TGTGCCAGCAGCACGTACAGTCTATATAATTCACCCCTCCACTTT CASSTYSLYNSPLHF
TRBJ1-5 TRBV7-9 NA NA TGTGCCAGCAGCGCCCCGGGTGAGGGAGGATATCAGCCCCAGCATTTT CASSAPGEGGYQPQHF
TRBJ1-2 TRBV20-1 NA NA TGCAGTGCTAGAGATTCGGGTGGCTACACCTTC CSARDSGGYTF
TRBJ1-1 TRBV27 NA NA TGTGCCAGCAAGTTTAACATCAACACTGAAGCTTTCTTT CASKFNINTEAFF
TRBJ1-1 TRBV4-1 NA TRBD1 TGCGCCAGCAGCCAAGATCCCTCAGGGGGCACTGAAGCTTTCTTT CASSQDPSGGTEAFF
TRBJ1-4 TRBV3-1/TRBV3-2 NA TRBD1 TGTGCCAGCAGCCCCAGGGGGCAGGAAAAACTGTTTTTT CASSPRGQEKLFF
TRBJ1-2 TRBV28 NA TRBD1 TGTGCCAGCAGAGGGACAGGGAACGGCGGCTACACCTTC CASRGTGNGGYTF
TRBJ2-7 TRBV7-9 few NA TGTGCCAGCAGCTTGCGCGGAACCGAGCAGTACTTC CASSLRGTEQYF
TRBJ1-1 TRBV9 NA NA TGTGCCAGCAGCGCGGGACACATGAACACTGAAGCTTTCTTT CASSAGHMNTEAFF
TRBJ1-5 TRBV28 NA NA TGTGCCAGCAGCTACGGAGGGTGGGGAACCGATCAGCCCCAGCATTTT CASSYGGWGTDQPQHF
TRBJ1-5 TRBV6-1 NA NA TGTGCCAGCAGTGAAGCGCTTCGGGGGTCTGGTTGGGCGTATCAGCCCCAGCATTTT CASSEALRGSGWAYQPQHF
TRBJ2-5 TRBV5-8 NA TRBD2 TGTGCCAGCAGCTTGGCGCTAGCGGGGGGCGAAGAGACCCAGTACTTC CASSLALAGGEETQYF
TRBJ2-2 TRBV28 NA TRBD1 TGTGCCAGCAGACCCGGGACAGCAATCACCGGGGAGCTGTTTTTT CASRPGTAITGELFF
TRBJ1-1 TRBV28 NA NA TGTGCCAGCAGTTTACGGGGTAGGGCTTTCTTT CASSLRGRAFF
TRBJ1-1 TRBV2 once TRBD1 TGTGCCTGTGGGACAGGAGGTACTGAAGCTTTCTTT CACGTGGTEAFF
TRBJ1-1 TRBV28 NA NA TGTGCCAGCAGTTCCGGGATAGAAGCTTTCTTT CASSSGIEAFF
TRBJ1-1 TRBV5-4 NA NA TGTGCCAGCAGCTTGGCAGCCGAGACCGGGATGGCTTTCTTT CASSLAAETGMAFF